Listed below are T cell receptor beta chains from one sample, sequenced in a study of radiotherapy plus CTLA-4 blockade in lung cancer. This table comes from immunoSEQ multiplex PCR, and its TCRdb copy is limited to in-frame clones, with some not included. The sample includes approximately 48,000 clones, about four fifths of them seen just once. Source: peripheral blood, taken from a patient treated with radiotherapy plus ipilimumab. Every receptor here comes from a human donor with non-small cell lung cancer whose response to radiotherapy plus ipilimumab could not be evaluated. CDR3s include the opening cysteine and the closing phenylalanine or tryptophan. A D gene is named only where the DNA matches it firmly. Clone sizes are given selectively: once, few, many, or a class where the clone is expanded.

CDR3nt	CDR3aa	v_gene	j_gene	d_gene	abundance
TGTGCCAGCAGCTTAGAGGGGACAGCGTTCTACGAGCAGTACTTC	CASSLEGTAFYEQYF	TRBV11-2	TRBJ2-7	TRBD1	NA
TGTGCCAGCAGTGATCAGGGGGCGCCCACTGAAGCTTTCTTT	CASSDQGAPTEAFF	TRBV6-1	TRBJ1-1	TRBD1	once
TGCGCCAGCAGCCTGTCACAGGGTGGGGCTGAAGCTTTCTTT	CASSLSQGGAEAFF	TRBV5-1	TRBJ1-1	NA	NA
TGTGCCAGCAGCTTAGTCCCTAGCGGGAGGGGCGAGCAGTACTTC	CASSLVPSGRGEQYF	TRBV7-2	TRBJ2-7	TRBD2	NA
TGTGCCTGGAGCTGGTCCGGCGGCACTGAAGCTTTCTTT	CAWSWSGGTEAFF	TRBV30	TRBJ1-1	NA	NA
TGTGCCAGCAGCTTAGAGGCGGGAAGTATAATCGCCGGGGAGCTGTTTTTT	CASSLEAGSIIAGELFF	TRBV7-2	TRBJ2-2	NA	NA
TGCGCCAGCAGCTTGGATGGGACAGGGTATGGCTACACCTTC	CASSLDGTGYGYTF	TRBV5-1	TRBJ1-2	TRBD1	NA
TGTGCCAGCAGTCGACAGGGAATAGAGTACTATGGCTACACCTTC	CASSRQGIEYYGYTF	TRBV6-6	TRBJ1-2	TRBD1	NA
TGCGCCAGCAGCGACGCCCTCGGAGCGGGATCTTATACGCAGTATTTT	CASSDALGAGSYTQYF	TRBV4-1	TRBJ2-3	TRBD2	NA
TGTGCCTGGGGCGTCCGGGACAGGGGGCGTTCACCCCTCCACTTT	CAWGVRDRGRSPLHF	TRBV30	TRBJ1-6	TRBD1	NA
TGTGCCAGCAGTTACCAGGGACAGGACTTACGCTCACCCCTCCACTTT	CASSYQGQDLRSPLHF	TRBV6-5	TRBJ1-6	TRBD1	few
TGTGCCAGCAGCGTTGGGGGGATCGGTAGCACAGATACGCAGTATTTT	CASSVGGIGSTDTQYF	TRBV9	TRBJ2-3	NA	NA
TGTGCCAGCAGCCCCCTAGGGAGAACTGAAGCTTTCTTT	CASSPLGRTEAFF	TRBV11-2	TRBJ1-1	NA	NA
TGTGCCAGCAGACGGGAGAAGAACACAGATACGCAGTATTTT	CASRREKNTDTQYF	TRBV6-1	TRBJ2-3	NA	NA
TGTGCCAGCAGTGTCGGAGGGGGCAATGAAAAACTGTTTTTT	CASSVGGGNEKLFF	TRBV6-1	TRBJ1-4	TRBD1	NA
TGTGCCAGCAACCAACAGCTCTCTGGGGCCAACGTCCTGACTTTC	CASNQQLSGANVLTF	TRBV6-1	TRBJ2-6	NA	NA
TGTGCCAGCAGCACCTGGAGGGCGGCTAATGAGCAGTTCTTC	CASSTWRAANEQFF	TRBV9	TRBJ2-1	NA	NA
TGTGCCAGTAGGGGTCGGAGCAGGAACACTGAAGCTTTCTTT	CASRGRSRNTEAFF	TRBV19	TRBJ1-1	NA	once
TGTGCCAGCAGTGAAAGGGACAGGGGGCGTCGGGGTGAAAAACTGTTTTTT	CASSERDRGRRGEKLFF	TRBV6-1	TRBJ1-4	TRBD1	NA